This paragraph reports one T cell receptor (beta chain). Antigen: not known. This sample is drawn from a study of cytomegalovirus exposure and HLA in healthy donors. Notes on the study in general: It was likely that a cluster of highly shared sequence variants was a sequencing artifact. By a later analysis, the bulk of CMV-associated TCR beta chains appeared HLA-restricted.

This CDR3 has 16 residues. The V gene lost 5 bases and the J gene lost 7 bases, with 21 bases spanning the gap. CDR1 and CDR2 (germline): SGHVS, FQNEAQ. A multiplex PCR was run with 60 Vbeta primers and 13 Jbeta primers. Generated by immunoSEQ multiplex PCR, the TCRdb table keeps only in-frame clones and is missing some. The sample includes some 140,000 clones, about three quarters of them seen just once. This chain links TRBV7-8 with TRBJ1-5; D is possibly TRBD1 (6 bases). This clonotype was obtained from a male donor in good health and CMV-seropositive. The specimen sequenced was PBMCs. CDR3 sequence reads: CASSLTRTALKQPQHF. CDR3 bases: TGTGCCAGCAGCCTTACTCGGACAGCCTTAAAACAGCCCCAGCATTTT.